The sequence of this T cell receptor beta chain was determined in a study of post-analysis software for immune sequencing data. Unique molecular identifiers were present in the TCR beta cDNA libraries. When about 0.85 to 11 million T cells were used, they gave a few hundred thousand cDNA molecules. TCRdb called the PCR reads again in MiXCR, with one record for every CDR3 protein. Among 600,000 to 750,000 distinct CDR3 sequences listed, approximately 60% were seen once. General study points: Included in a set of roughly five TRBV segments more frequent in patients than controls were TRBV5-6, TRBV5-1 and TRBV20-1.

This clonotype was picked up one time. Its antigen is undetermined. Germline CDR1 MNHEY, CDR2 SVGAGI. This CDR3 has 13 residues. This sequence was found in a girl aged 2 to 9 with multiple sclerosis. The chain recombines TRBV6-5 with TRBJ2-4; D remains ambiguous. The closer fit of TRBJ2-7 to the DNA end suggests the J call may be wrong. The sequenced sample was blood. DNA of the CDR3: TGTGCCAGCAGTCCCCCCGGACGGAACGAGCAGTACTTC. Amino acid sequence: CASSPPGRNEQYF.